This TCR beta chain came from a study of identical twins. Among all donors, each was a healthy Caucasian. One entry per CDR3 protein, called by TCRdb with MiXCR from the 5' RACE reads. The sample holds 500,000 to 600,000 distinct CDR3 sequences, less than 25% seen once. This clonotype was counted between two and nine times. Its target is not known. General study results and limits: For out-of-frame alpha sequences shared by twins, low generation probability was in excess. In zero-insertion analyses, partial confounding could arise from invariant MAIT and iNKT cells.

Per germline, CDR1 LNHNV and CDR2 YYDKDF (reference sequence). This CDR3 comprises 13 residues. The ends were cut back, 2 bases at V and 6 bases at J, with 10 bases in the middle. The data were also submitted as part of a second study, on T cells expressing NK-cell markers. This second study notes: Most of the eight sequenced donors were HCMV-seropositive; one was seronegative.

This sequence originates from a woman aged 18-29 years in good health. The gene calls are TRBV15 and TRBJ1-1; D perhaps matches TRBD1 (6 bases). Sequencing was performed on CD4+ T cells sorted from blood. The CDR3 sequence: CATSRPGEAEAFF. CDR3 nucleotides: TGTGCCACCAGCAGACCAGGGGAGGCTGAAGCTTTCTTT.